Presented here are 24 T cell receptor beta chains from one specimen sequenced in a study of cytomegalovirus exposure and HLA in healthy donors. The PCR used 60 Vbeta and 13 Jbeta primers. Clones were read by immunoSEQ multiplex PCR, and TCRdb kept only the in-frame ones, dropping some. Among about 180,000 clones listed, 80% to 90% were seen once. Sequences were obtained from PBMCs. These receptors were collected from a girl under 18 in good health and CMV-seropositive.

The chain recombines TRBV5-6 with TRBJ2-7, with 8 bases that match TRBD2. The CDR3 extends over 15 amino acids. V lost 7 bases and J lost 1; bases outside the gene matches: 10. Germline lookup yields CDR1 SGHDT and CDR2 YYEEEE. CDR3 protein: CASREAGGPSYEQYF. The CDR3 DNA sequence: TGTGCCAGCCGTGAGGCGGGGGGCCCATCCTACGAGCAGTACTTC.

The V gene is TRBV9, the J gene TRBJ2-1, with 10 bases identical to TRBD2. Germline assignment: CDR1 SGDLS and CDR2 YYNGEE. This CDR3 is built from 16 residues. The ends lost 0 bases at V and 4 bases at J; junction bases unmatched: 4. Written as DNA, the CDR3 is TGTGCCAGCAGCGTAGACAGCGGGGGGGGTTACAATGAGCAGTTCTTC. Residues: CASSVDSGGGYNEQFF. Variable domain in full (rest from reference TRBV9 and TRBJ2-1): DSGVTQTPKHLITATGQRVTLRCSPRSGDLSVYWYQQSLDQGLQFLIQYYNGEERAKGNILERFSAQQFPDLHSELNLSSLELGDSALYFCASSVDSGGGYNEQFFGPGTRLTVL.

The CDR3 spells CASSQGLGGSGPEKFTDTQYF. CDR3 DNA: TGTGCCAGCAGCCAAGGGTTGGGGGGTAGCGGGCCCGAAAAGTTCACAGATACGCAGTATTTT. The rearrangement joins TRBV4-2 to TRBJ2-3, with 7 bases identical to TRBD2. V gave up 1 base and J gave up 2 bases; unmatched junction bases: 21. Germline loops: CDR1 LGHNA, CDR2 YNFKEQ. The CDR3 is made up of 21 amino acids.

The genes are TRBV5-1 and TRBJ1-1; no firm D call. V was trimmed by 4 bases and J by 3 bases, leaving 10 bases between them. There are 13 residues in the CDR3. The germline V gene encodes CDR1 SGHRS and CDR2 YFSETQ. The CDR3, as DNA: TGCGCCAGCAGCCCTACAGCTTACACTGAAGCTTTCTTT. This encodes CASSPTAYTEAFF.

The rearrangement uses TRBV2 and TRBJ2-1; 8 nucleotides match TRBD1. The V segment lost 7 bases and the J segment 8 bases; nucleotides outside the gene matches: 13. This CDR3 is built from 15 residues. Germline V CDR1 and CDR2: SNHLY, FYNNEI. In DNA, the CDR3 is TGTGCCAGCAACGAGGACAGGGCAAGTAGCGATGAGCAGTTCTTC. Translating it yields CASNEDRASSDEQFF.

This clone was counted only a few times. The CDR3 spells CASSYSSSSYNSPLHF. The CDR3 bases are TGTGCCAGCAGTTACTCGTCCAGCTCCTATAATTCACCCCTCCACTTT. The chain is built from TRBV6-5 and TRBJ1-6; D is uncertain. V was trimmed by 0 bases and J by 0 bases, leaving 6 bases between them. CDR3 length: 16 amino acids. CDR1 and CDR2 (germline): MNHEY, SVGAGI.

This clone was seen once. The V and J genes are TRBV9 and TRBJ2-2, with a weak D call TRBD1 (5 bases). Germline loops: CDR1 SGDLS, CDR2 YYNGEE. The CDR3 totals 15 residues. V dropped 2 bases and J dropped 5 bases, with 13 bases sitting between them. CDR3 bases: TGTGCCAGCAGCGTCCAGGGTTCGAGGACCGGGGAGCTGTTTTTT. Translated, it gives CASSVQGSRTGELFF.

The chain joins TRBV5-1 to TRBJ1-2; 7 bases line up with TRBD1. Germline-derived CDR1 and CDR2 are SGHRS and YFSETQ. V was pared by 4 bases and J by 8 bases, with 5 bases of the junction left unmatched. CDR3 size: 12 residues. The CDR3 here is CASSADRVGYTF. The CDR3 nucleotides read TGCGCCAGCAGCGCCGACAGGGTCGGCTACACCTTC.

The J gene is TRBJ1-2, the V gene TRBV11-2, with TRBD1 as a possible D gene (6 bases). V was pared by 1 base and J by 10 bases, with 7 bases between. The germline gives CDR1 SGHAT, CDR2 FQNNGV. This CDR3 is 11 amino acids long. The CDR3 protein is CASSLAGDYTF. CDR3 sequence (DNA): TGTGCCAGCAGCTTAGCAGGGGACTACACCTTC.

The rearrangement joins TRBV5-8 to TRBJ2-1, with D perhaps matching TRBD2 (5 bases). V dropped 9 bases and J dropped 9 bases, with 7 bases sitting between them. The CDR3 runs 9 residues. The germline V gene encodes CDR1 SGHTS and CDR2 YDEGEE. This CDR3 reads CATGSEQFF. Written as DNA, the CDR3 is TGTGCCACGGGGAGTGAGCAGTTCTTC.

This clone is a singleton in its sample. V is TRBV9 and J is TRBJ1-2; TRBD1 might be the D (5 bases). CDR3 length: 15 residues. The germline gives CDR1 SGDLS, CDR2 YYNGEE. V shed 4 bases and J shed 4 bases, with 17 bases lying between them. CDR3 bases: TGTGCCAGCAGCCCGCTATTCGACAGCCGCTATGGCTACACCTTC. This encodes CASSPLFDSRYGYTF.

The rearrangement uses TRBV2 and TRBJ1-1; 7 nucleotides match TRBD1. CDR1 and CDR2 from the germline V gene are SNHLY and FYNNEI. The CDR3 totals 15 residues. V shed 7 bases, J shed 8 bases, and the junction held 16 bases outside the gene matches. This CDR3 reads CASTRTKSPGQEAFF. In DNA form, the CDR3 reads TGTGCCAGCACAAGAACAAAATCCCCGGGACAGGAAGCTTTCTTT.

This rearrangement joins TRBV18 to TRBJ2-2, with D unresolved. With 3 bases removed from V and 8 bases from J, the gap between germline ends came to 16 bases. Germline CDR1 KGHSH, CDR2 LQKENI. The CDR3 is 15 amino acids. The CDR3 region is CASSPWSSARGELFF. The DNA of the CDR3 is TGTGCCAGCTCACCTTGGTCTTCTGCCCGGGGGGAGCTGTTTTTT. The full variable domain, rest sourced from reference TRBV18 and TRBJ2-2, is NAGVMQNPRHLVRRRGQEARLRCSPMKGHSHVYWYRQLPEEGLKFMVYLQKENIIDESGMPKERFSAEFPKEGPSILRIQQVVRGDSAAYFCASSPWSSARGELFFGEGSRLTVL.

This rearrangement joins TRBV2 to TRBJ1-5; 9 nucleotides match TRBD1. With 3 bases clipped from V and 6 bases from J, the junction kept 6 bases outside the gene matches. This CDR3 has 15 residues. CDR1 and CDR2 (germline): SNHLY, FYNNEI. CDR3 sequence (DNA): TGTGCCAGCAGTGAGGGGGACAGGGTAGGTCAGCCCCAGCATTTT. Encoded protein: CASSEGDRVGQPQHF.

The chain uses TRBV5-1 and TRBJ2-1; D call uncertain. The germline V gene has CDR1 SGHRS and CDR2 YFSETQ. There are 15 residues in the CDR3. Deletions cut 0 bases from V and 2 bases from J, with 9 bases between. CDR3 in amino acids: CASSLDGPTYNEQFF. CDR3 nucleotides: TGCGCCAGCAGCTTGGATGGTCCTACCTACAATGAGCAGTTCTTC.

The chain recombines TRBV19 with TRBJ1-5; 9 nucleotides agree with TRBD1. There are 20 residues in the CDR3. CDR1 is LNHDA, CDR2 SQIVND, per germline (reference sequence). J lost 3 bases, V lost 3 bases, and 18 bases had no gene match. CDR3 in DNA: TGTGCCAGTAGTATGACCCTATTGAGGGACAGGGTGGATACCAATCAGCCCCAGCATTTT. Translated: CASSMTLLRDRVDTNQPQHF. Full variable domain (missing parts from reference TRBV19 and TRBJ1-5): DGGITQSPKYLFRKEGQNVTLSCEQNLNHDAMYWYRQDPGQGLRLIYYSQIVNDFQKGDIAEGYSVSREKKESFPLTVTSAQKNPTAFYLCASSMTLLRDRVDTNQPQHFGDGTRLSIL.

In DNA, the CDR3 is TGCGCCAGCAGCCCCTTGACAGGTAACACTGAAGCTTTCTTT. This sequence encodes CASSPLTGNTEAFF. The chain joins TRBV10-2 to TRBJ1-1, with D possibly matching TRBD1 (6 bases). The CDR3 is 14 residues long. Trimming removed 6 bases at V and 2 bases at J, with 13 bases between. Looked up from germline, CDR1 is WSHSY and CDR2 is SAAADI.

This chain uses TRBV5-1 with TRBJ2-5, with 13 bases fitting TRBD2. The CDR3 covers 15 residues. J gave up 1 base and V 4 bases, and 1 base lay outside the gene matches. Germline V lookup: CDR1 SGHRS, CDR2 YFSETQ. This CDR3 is CASSRTSGGQETQYF. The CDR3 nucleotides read TGCGCCAGCAGCCGGACTAGCGGGGGCCAAGAGACCCAGTACTTC.

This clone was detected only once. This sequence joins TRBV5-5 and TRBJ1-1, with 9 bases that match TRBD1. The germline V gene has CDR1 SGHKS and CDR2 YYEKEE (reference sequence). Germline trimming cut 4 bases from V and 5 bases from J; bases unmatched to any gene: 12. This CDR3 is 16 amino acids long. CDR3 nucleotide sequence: TGTGCCAGCAGCGCACAGGGGGCGAGGGTGGGGACTGAAGCTTTCTTT. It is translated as CASSAQGARVGTEAFF.

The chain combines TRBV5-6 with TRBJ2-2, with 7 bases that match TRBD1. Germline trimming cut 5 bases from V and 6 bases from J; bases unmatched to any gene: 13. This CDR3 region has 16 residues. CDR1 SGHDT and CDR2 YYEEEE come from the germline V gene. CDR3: CASSYITSGGAGELFF. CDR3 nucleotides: TGTGCCAGCAGTTACATAACGTCAGGGGGTGCCGGGGAGCTGTTTTTT.

The CDR3 region has the DNA TGTGCCATCAGTGAGTCGATGGCGGGGAGGGTTGAAAAACTGTTTTTT. Translating it yields CAISESMAGRVEKLFF. The V call is TRBV10-3, the J call TRBJ1-4; D ambiguous. V was cut by 0 bases and J by 7 bases, with 15 bases left in between. The CDR3 spans 16 residues. CDR1 is ENHRY, CDR2 SYGVKD, per germline.

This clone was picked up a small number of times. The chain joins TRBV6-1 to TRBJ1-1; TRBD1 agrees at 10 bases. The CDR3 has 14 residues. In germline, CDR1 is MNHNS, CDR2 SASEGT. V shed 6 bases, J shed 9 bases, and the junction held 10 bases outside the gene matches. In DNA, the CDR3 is TGTGCCAGCAGGGGGACAGGGGAGTCCGTGAAAGCTTTCTTT. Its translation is CASRGTGESVKAFF.

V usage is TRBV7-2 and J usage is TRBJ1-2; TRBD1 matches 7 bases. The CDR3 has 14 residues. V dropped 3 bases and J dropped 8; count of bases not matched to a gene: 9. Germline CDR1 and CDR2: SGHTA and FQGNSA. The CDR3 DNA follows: TGTGCCAGCAGCTTCCGGCGGGAGGGGGCGGGCTACACCTTC. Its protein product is CASSFRREGAGYTF.

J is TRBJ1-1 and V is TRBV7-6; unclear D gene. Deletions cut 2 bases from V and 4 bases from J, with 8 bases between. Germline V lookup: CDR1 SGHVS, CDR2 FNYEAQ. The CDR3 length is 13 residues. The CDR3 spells CASSLSIVTEAFF. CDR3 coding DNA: TGTGCCAGCAGCTTATCCATAGTCACTGAAGCTTTCTTT.